This T cell receptor beta chain was recovered during a study of cytomegalovirus exposure and HLA in healthy donors. As for the study in general: Later, an analysis reported that the 110 or so validation repertoires had used the same platform as the roughly 720 first-cohort repertoires. Study-wide points: Most TCR sequences were uncommon, yet certain public TCRs appeared in many donors.

Looked up from germline, CDR1 is LNHNV and CDR2 is YYDKDF (reference sequence). This CDR3 is 15 amino acids long. Trimming took 4 bases from V and 4 from J; bases not matched to a gene: 6. The donors formed part of the approximately 120-subject validation cohort, distinct from the roughly 630-subject first cohort. Comment on this clone: Its antigen is unidentified.

Sequenced by immunoSEQ multiplex PCR; TCRdb stores in-frame clones only, minus some. The profile covers about 200,000 clones, with about 82% appearing a single time and about 1.5% taken by the ten largest. The sequence derives from a woman between 18 and 29 years old in good health and CMV-seronegative. The rearrangement links TRBV15 to TRBJ2-1, with 8 bases matching TRBD1. The sample consisted of PBMCs. The CDR3 DNA reads as TGTGCCACCAGCACAGGGGGCAATAAGTACAATGAGCAGTTCTTC. It is translated as CATSTGGNKYNEQFF.